Each of the 9 T cell receptor beta chains below was sequenced from the same sample in a study of T cells after posttransplantation cyclophosphamide (dated by TCRdb to about 2016). Libraries were made using the immunoSEQ multiplex PCR assay. TCRdb carries this immuneACCESS record with in-frame sequences only. Its versions omit some clonotypes, under half of them owing to an unresolved V gene in the studies checked, with the rest unexplained. Listed for this sample are fewer than 40,000 clones, none observed only a single time. 6.7% of the sample belongs to the ten largest clones. The specimen sequenced was PBMCs. These receptors all stem from a woman in her fifties or sixties in good health and a related stem cell transplant donor.

This clone has ten or more counts. The chain joins TRBV28 to TRBJ1-2; TRBD1 matches 8 bases. Germline trimming cut 7 bases from V and 3 bases from J; bases unmatched to any gene: 7. Per germline, CDR1 MDHEN and CDR2 SYDVKM. This CDR3 is 14 amino acids long. The CDR3 DNA is TGTGCCAGCAATAAACAGGGGGAGGACTATGGCTACACCTTC. This encodes CASNKQGEDYGYTF.

This clone was seen repeatedly, ten times or more. The chain recombines TRBV11-2 with TRBJ2-1; a possible D gene is TRBD2 (6 bases). V lost 4 bases, J lost 6 bases, and 10 bases lay in between. Germline V CDR1 and CDR2: SGHAT, FQNNGV. CDR3 length equals 13 residues. Here the CDR3 DNA reads TGTGCCAGCAGCTCGGGACTTATCAATGAGCAGTTCTTC. It encodes CASSSGLINEQFF.

This clone was seen repeatedly, ten times or more. V gene TRBV7-9 combines with J gene TRBJ2-7; D is perhaps TRBD1 (6 bases). Per germline, CDR1 SEHNR and CDR2 FQNEAQ (reference sequence). Trimming shortened V by 5 bases and J by 2 bases, and 25 bases separated the two germline ends. The CDR3 loop spans 18 amino acids. The CDR3 DNA reads as TGTGCCAGCAGCCTAGACAGGTTTGGCGTTTTGAGGGCCTACGAGCAGTACTTC. This sequence encodes CASSLDRFGVLRAYEQYF.

In its sample, this clone was seen a few times. The chain couples TRBV12-3 or TRBV12-4 to TRBJ2-3, with 7 bases lining up with TRBD2. The CDR3 runs 14 residues. The V and J ends lost 8 bases and 10 bases, in that order; junction bases with no gene match: 15. The CDR3 region is CASSGSSGPGSQYF. The DNA for the CDR3 is TGTGCCAGCTCCGGCTCTAGCGGACCTGGGTCGCAGTATTTT.

This clone was seen a handful of times. The J gene is TRBJ2-3, the V gene TRBV5-1; TRBD1 matches 7 bases. The length of the CDR3 is 13 residues. The V gene end was trimmed by 0 bases and the J gene end by 14 bases; junction bases not matched to a gene: 9. Germline V gives CDR1 SGHRS, CDR2 YFSETQ. CDR3 amino acids: CASSLELGRQGYF. Here the CDR3 DNA reads TGCGCCAGCAGCTTGGAATTGGGCCGACAGGGGTATTTT.

This clone was detected only a few times. The genes are TRBV7-6 and TRBJ2-5, with 7 bases aligning to TRBD1. V gave up 2 bases and J gave up 3 bases; unmatched junction bases: 9. CDR1 and CDR2 (germline): SGHVS, FNYEAQ. The CDR3 is 16 residues long. CDR3 bases: TGTGCCAGCAGCTTACACAATCCACAGGGGAAAGAGACCCAGTACTTC. Translating gives CASSLHNPQGKETQYF.

Many counts were recorded for this clone. The chain recombines TRBV5-1 with TRBJ2-1; TRBD2 agrees at 11 bases. Per the germline V gene, CDR1 is SGHRS and CDR2 is YFSETQ. J was trimmed by 7 bases and V by 4 bases; bases with no gene match: 4. The CDR3 consists of 14 residues. CDR3 DNA sequence: TGCGCCAGCAGCCCCGGGACTAGCGGAAATGAGCAGTTCTTC. It encodes CASSPGTSGNEQFF.

This clone was recorded many times. In nucleotides, the CDR3 is TGCGCCAGCAGCGACGGGACAGCCTATGGCTACACCTTC. Translating gives CASSDGTAYGYTF. V is TRBV5-1 and J is TRBJ1-2, with 7 bases aligning to TRBD1. The CDR3 runs 13 residues. V lost 4 bases to trimming and J lost 4 bases; unmatched junction nucleotides: 4. Looked up from germline, CDR1 is SGHRS and CDR2 is YFSETQ.

The J gene is TRBJ1-2, the V gene TRBV20-1; no definite D call. The CDR3 sequence is 9 residues long. Germline V gives CDR1 DFQATT, CDR2 SNEGSKA (reference sequence). Trimming pared 7 bases from V and 8 bases from J, leaving 8 bases between. The CDR3, as DNA: TGCAGTGATGGCGGGGGCTACACCTTC. Translation gives CSDGGGYTF.